These 29 T cell receptor beta chains originate from one sample sequenced in a study of graft-versus-host responses after intestinal transplantation. Assay: immunoSEQ multiplex PCR; the TCRdb copy retains only in-frame clones and omits some. Among about 17,000 clones, over 70% were seen once, and the ten largest hold 7.5% to 9%. Tissue processing of the graft released intraepithelial and lamina propria lymphocytes from it. The material sequenced was ileum tissue, taken roughly 450 days after intestinal transplant. All receptors come from a human patient who received an intestinal transplant, so some T cells may come from the graft donor.

V gene TRBV5-4 combines with J gene TRBJ2-1, with 10 positions matching TRBD1. Germline V gene data show CDR1 as SGHNT and CDR2 as YYREEE (reference sequence). V shed 5 bases, J shed 5 bases, and the junction held 10 bases outside the gene matches. This CDR3 region has 16 residues. CDR3 amino acids: CASSDSGTGANNEQFF. The CDR3 nucleotides read TGTGCCAGCAGTGACTCCGGGACAGGGGCAAACAATGAGCAGTTCTTC.

This clone was recorded once. The chain links TRBV5-5 to TRBJ1-4; D unclear. The germline CDR1 and CDR2 sequences are SGHKS and YYEKEE (reference sequence). With 0 bases removed from V and 7 bases from J, the gap between germline ends came to 7 bases. The CDR3 spans 13 residues. DNA of the CDR3: TGTGCCAGCAGCTTGGCGGGCACTGAAAAACTGTTTTTT. This codes for CASSLAGTEKLFF.

This chain links TRBV7-6 with TRBJ2-1, with 10 bases lining up with TRBD1. Germline CDR1 and CDR2: SGHVS and FNYEAQ. V lost 5 bases, J lost 2 bases, and 3 bases stayed unmatched. This CDR3 region has 15 residues. Written as DNA, the CDR3 is TGTGCCAGCAGCCACGGACAGGGGGCCTACAATGAGCAGTTCTTC. Its translation is CASSHGQGAYNEQFF.

The V and J genes are TRBV11-2 and TRBJ2-7; D is undetermined. This CDR3 is built from 12 residues. The ends were cut back, 1 base at V and 3 bases at J, with 4 bases in the middle. CDR1 and CDR2 (germline): SGHAT, FQNNGV. The CDR3 DNA reads as TGTGCCAGCAGCTTAGTGATCTACGAGCAGTACTTC. The encoded protein is CASSLVIYEQYF.

The chain recombines TRBV19 with TRBJ1-2; D unresolved. Germline lookup yields CDR1 LNHDA and CDR2 SQIVND (reference sequence). The V end was cut by 5 bases, the J end by 2 bases, with 12 bases between. The CDR3 is made up of 14 amino acids. CDR3 sequence (DNA): TGTGCCAGTAGTTGGTCGAGCGGAAACTATGGCTACACCTTC. Translated: CASSWSSGNYGYTF. Drawing the rest from reference TRBV19 and TRBJ1-2, the complete variable domain is DGGITQSPKYLFRKEGQNVTLSCEQNLNHDAMYWYRQDPGQGLRLIYYSQIVNDFQKGDIAEGYSVSREKKESFPLTVTSAQKNPTAFYLCASSWSSGNYGYTFGSGTRLTVV.

The genes are TRBV10-2 and TRBJ2-1, with no clear D. Germline CDR1 WSHSY, CDR2 SAAADI. V gave up 7 bases and J gave up 10 bases, with 14 bases separating them. This CDR3 spans 12 amino acids. The CDR3 DNA reads TGCGCCAGCATAGACCACTTCGGGGAGCAGTTCTTC. Translation gives CASIDHFGEQFF.

This clone was seen just once. This chain connects TRBV7-9 to TRBJ2-5; D remains unclear. This CDR3 spans 12 amino acids. Germline-derived CDR1 and CDR2 are SEHNR and FQNEAQ (reference sequence). Between the trimmed V and J ends, which lost 2 bases and 7 bases, there was a span of 8 bases. The CDR3 nucleotides are TGTGCCAGCAGCTTACTCGGGTGGACCCAGTACTTC. This codes for CASSLLGWTQYF. The whole variable domain, filled in from reference TRBV7-9 and TRBJ2-5, reads DTGVSQNPRHKITKRGQNVTFRCDPISEHNRLYWYRQTLGQGPEFLTYFQNEAQLEKSRLLSDRFSAERPKGSFSTLEIQRTEQGDSAMYLCASSLLGWTQYFGPGTRLLVL.

The chain carries TRBV27 and TRBJ2-7; D not certain. V shed 4 bases and J shed 1 base, with 8 bases lying between them. In germline, CDR1 is MNHEY, CDR2 SMNVEV (reference sequence). The CDR3 loop spans 13 amino acids. The CDR3 protein is CASSSALSYEQYF. DNA for the CDR3: TGTGCCAGCAGTTCGGCCCTGTCCTACGAGCAGTACTTC.

This clone was counted a few times. The chain recombines TRBV5-1 with TRBJ2-7, with TRBD2 matching 9 bases. The trim removed 2 bases at V and 5 bases at J, leaving 17 bases unmatched. Germline assignment: CDR1 SGHRS and CDR2 YFSETQ. The CDR3 contains 18 residues. CDR3 sequence: CASSLDPWSSGMIDEQYF. CDR3 in DNA: TGCGCCAGCAGCTTAGATCCGTGGTCTAGCGGGATGATTGACGAGCAGTACTTC.

The chain has TRBV9 and TRBJ2-1, with 13 nucleotides matching TRBD2. V lost 2 bases to trimming and J lost 4 bases; unmatched junction nucleotides: 3. There are 16 residues in the CDR3. CDR1 and CDR2 (germline): SGDLS, YYNGEE. The CDR3 DNA sequence: TGTGCCAGCAGCGTTGAGGGACTAGCGGGGTACAATGAGCAGTTCTTC. Translated, it gives CASSVEGLAGYNEQFF.

The chain joins TRBV13 to TRBJ1-1; D is undetermined. Trimming stripped 4 bases from V and 0 bases from J, with 6 bases between. CDR3 length: 13 residues. In germline, CDR1 is PRHDT, CDR2 FYEKMQ (reference sequence). CDR3 loop: CASSSEMNTEAFF. DNA for the CDR3: TGTGCCAGCAGCTCCGAGATGAACACTGAAGCTTTCTTT.

This clone is a singleton in its sample. The chain employs TRBV2 and TRBJ2-7; 10 nucleotides align to TRBD1. Germline values: CDR1 SNHLY, CDR2 FYNNEI. The CDR3 is 15 residues long. V shed 3 bases and J 2 bases; nucleotides not matched to a gene: 4. In DNA, the CDR3 is TGTGCCAGCAGTGAGGGACAGGGGAGCCCCTACGAGCAGTACTTC. Its protein product is CASSEGQGSPYEQYF.

The V and J genes are TRBV5-1 and TRBJ2-5; TRBD1 agrees at 9 bases. Germline V gene data show CDR1 as SGHRS and CDR2 as YFSETQ. Trimming cost V 3 bases and J 4 bases; bases outside gene matches: 4. The CDR3 contains 14 residues. CDR3 in DNA: TGCGCCAGCAGCTCCGGACAGGGGTTAGAGACCCAGTACTTC. Translating it yields CASSSGQGLETQYF.

Remarks on this clone: One end of the junction does not line up with germline, which may come from a read error. Written as DNA, the CDR3 is TGTGCCAGCAGGGAAGGACAGGGTAATGAAAAACTGTTTTTT. Its translation is CASREGQGNEKLFF. The chain recombines TRBV6-1 with TRBJ1-4, with TRBD1 matching over 8 bases. The CDR3 extends over 14 amino acids. The germline gives CDR1 MNHNS, CDR2 SASEGT.

The chain recombines TRBV19 with TRBJ2-5; D uncertain. Trimming took 6 bases from V and 2 from J, leaving 7 bases between them. The CDR3 length is 12 residues. Looked up from germline, CDR1 is LNHDA and CDR2 is SQIVND (reference sequence). As DNA, the CDR3 is TGTGCCAGTAGGGATTATCAAGAGACCCAGTACTTC. It specifies CASRDYQETQYF.

The genes are TRBV5-6 and TRBJ1-3; perhaps TRBD1 as D (6 bases). Germline V CDR1 and CDR2: SGHDT, YYEEEE. The CDR3 is 16 residues long. Trimming stripped 1 base from V and 2 bases from J, with 13 bases between. The CDR3 region has the DNA TGTGCCAGCAGCTTGTCGGGGGGGCTTGCTGGAAACACCATATATTTT. This sequence encodes CASSLSGGLAGNTIYF.

This sequence joins TRBV13 and TRBJ2-5; TRBD1 might be the D (6 bases). Gene TRBJ2-7 matches the end of the DNA better, so the J call may be wrong. Looked up from germline, CDR1 is PRHDT and CDR2 is FYEKMQ (reference sequence). This CDR3 comprises 14 residues. The CDR3 sequence is CASSSQGTTYEQYF. The CDR3 DNA reads TGTGCCAGCAGCTCTCAGGGGACGACCTACGAGCAGTACTTC.

The table lists this clone with a count of one. The chain employs TRBV7-8 and TRBJ1-2, with a tentative D call TRBD1 (5 bases). This CDR3 has 17 residues. From germline, CDR1 is SGHVS and CDR2 FQNEAQ. V dropped 0 bases and J dropped 8 bases, with 22 bases sitting between them. The DNA of the CDR3 is TGTGCCAGCAGCTTAGCGTGGGACCCCTCCGGGACCGGGGGCTACACCTTC. Translating it yields CASSLAWDPSGTGGYTF.

The chain carries TRBV6-1 and TRBJ2-5; 7 nucleotides line up with TRBD2. Germline-derived CDR1 and CDR2 are MNHNS and SASEGT. CDR3 size: 13 residues. Losses at the gene ends were 4 bases for V and 7 bases for J; bases not matched to a gene: 6. CDR3 DNA: TGTGCCAGCAGTGTTTCGGGGGAGGGGACCCAGTACTTC. This translates into CASSVSGEGTQYF.

V usage is TRBV2 and J usage is TRBJ2-7, with D hard to call. CDR1 SNHLY and CDR2 FYNNEI come from the germline V gene. Trimming took off 2 bases at V and 2 bases at J, with 10 bases between the two ends. The CDR3 spans 14 residues. The CDR3 coding sequence is TGTGCCAGCAGTGAAAGCTCTCTACCCTACGAGCAGTACTTC. It translates to CASSESSLPYEQYF.

V is TRBV9 and J is TRBJ2-5, with TRBD2 identical over 7 bases. The CDR3 is 14 residues long. The trim removed 3 bases at V and 2 bases at J, leaving 4 bases unmatched. The germline gives CDR1 SGDLS, CDR2 YYNGEE. The CDR3 reads CASSAGTTQETQYF. CDR3 coding DNA: TGTGCCAGCAGCGCCGGGACTACACAAGAGACCCAGTACTTC.

Only a few counts were recorded for this clone. The chain couples TRBV4-2 to TRBJ2-4; D not resolved. V was clipped by 1 base and J by 8 bases, with 15 bases between them. Germline V CDR1 and CDR2: LGHNA, YNFKEQ. The CDR3 is 15 residues long. This chain's CDR3 is CASSQAEASGDIQYF. The DNA of the CDR3 is TGTGCCAGCAGCCAAGCAGAGGCGAGTGGAGACATTCAGTACTTC.

This chain connects TRBV5-4 to TRBJ1-4; D unclear. Per the germline V gene, CDR1 is SGHNT and CDR2 is YYREEE (reference sequence). The length of the CDR3 is 14 residues. Deletions cut 4 bases from V and 0 bases from J, with 7 bases between. The CDR3 reads CASSPTSTNEKLFF. CDR3 nucleotides: TGTGCCAGCAGCCCTACTTCAACTAATGAAAAACTGTTTTTT.

This chain joins TRBV5-1 and TRBJ2-5, with D perhaps given as TRBD1 or TRBD2 (6 bases each). Looked up from germline, CDR1 is SGHRS and CDR2 is YFSETQ. The CDR3 length is 15 residues. V lost 4 bases, J lost 2 bases, and 15 bases lay in between. The CDR3 region is CASSLWWGAQETQYF. CDR3 nucleotide sequence: TGCGCCAGCAGCCTCTGGTGGGGGGCGCAAGAGACCCAGTACTTC.

The genes are TRBV27 and TRBJ2-5, with 9 nucleotides matching TRBD2. The DNA end favors TRBJ2-7, so the J call may be wrong. Looked up from germline, CDR1 is MNHEY and CDR2 is SMNVEV (reference sequence). CDR3 length equals 15 residues. The CDR3 region is CASRTYSGSSYEQYF. As DNA, the CDR3 is TGTGCCAGCAGGACCTATAGCGGGAGCTCCTACGAGCAGTACTTC.

This chain joins TRBV9 and TRBJ2-5; TRBD1 or TRBD2 may be the D gene (5 bases each). The DNA end favors TRBJ2-7, so the J call may be wrong. Per the germline V gene, CDR1 is SGDLS and CDR2 is YYNGEE. The CDR3 covers 14 residues. Here the CDR3 DNA reads TGTGCCAGCAGCGGCCGGGACGCTACCTACGAGCAGTACTTC. It specifies CASSGRDATYEQYF.

The V call is TRBV25-1, the J call TRBJ1-2, with D perhaps matching TRBD1 (5 bases). Trimming removed 1 base from V and 3 bases from J, with 6 bases in between. This CDR3 spans 13 amino acids. Germline V gene lookup returns CDR1 MGHDK and CDR2 SYGVNS. CDR3 sequence: CASSESGYYGYTF. CDR3 nucleotides: TGTGCCAGCAGTGAATCAGGGTACTATGGCTACACCTTC.

The V call is TRBV5-1, the J call TRBJ2-7; possible D gene TRBD1, 5 bases. Trimming took 3 bases from V and 0 from J, leaving 10 bases between them. CDR3 length: 14 amino acids. CDR1 and CDR2 (germline): SGHRS, YFSETQ. The CDR3 region has the DNA TGCGCCAGCAGCTCAGGGATTTCCTCCTACGAGCAGTACTTC. It is translated as CASSSGISSYEQYF.

J is TRBJ1-2 and V is TRBV20-1; D remains ambiguous. Germline assignment: CDR1 DFQATT and CDR2 SNEGSKA (reference sequence). V lost 6 bases to trimming and J lost 9 bases, with 8 bases between them. The CDR3 sequence is 9 residues long. Here the CDR3 DNA reads TGCAGTGCCTCGGGGAGCTACACCTTC. This sequence encodes CSASGSYTF.